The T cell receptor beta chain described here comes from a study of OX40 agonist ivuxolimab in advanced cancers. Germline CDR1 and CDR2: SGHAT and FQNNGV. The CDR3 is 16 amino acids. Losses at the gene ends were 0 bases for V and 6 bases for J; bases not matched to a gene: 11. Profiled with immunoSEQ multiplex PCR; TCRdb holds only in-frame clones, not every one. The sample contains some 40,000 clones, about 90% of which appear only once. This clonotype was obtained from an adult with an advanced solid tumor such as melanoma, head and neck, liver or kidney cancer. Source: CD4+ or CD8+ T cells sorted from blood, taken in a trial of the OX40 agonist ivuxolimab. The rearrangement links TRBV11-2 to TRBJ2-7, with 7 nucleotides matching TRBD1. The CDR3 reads CASSLDATGRKGEQYF. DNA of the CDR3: TGTGCCAGCAGCTTAGATGCGACAGGGAGAAAGGGCGAGCAGTACTTC.